The 15 T cell receptor beta chains below come from one sample, sequenced in a study of cytomegalovirus exposure and HLA in healthy donors. With 60 Vbeta and 13 Jbeta primers, the PCR was carried out. Only in-frame clones appear in the TCRdb table, and some are missing; sequencing was by immunoSEQ multiplex PCR. The sample holds some 140,000 clones, about 76% seen once. The sample taken for sequencing was PBMCs. These receptors came from a female donor in good health and CMV-seronegative.

The chain has TRBV7-2 and TRBJ1-6, with 9 bases lining up with TRBD1. CDR3 length equals 16 residues. J gave up 9 bases and V 5 bases, and 11 bases lay outside the gene matches. Germline assignment: CDR1 SGHTA and CDR2 FQGNSA. The chain's CDR3 is CASSITGQGCGSPLHF. CDR3 nucleotide sequence: TGTGCCAGCAGCATAACTGGACAGGGGTGCGGTTCACCCCTCCACTTT.

The chain carries TRBV4-3 and TRBJ1-2, with 7 bases identical to TRBD1. J gave up 6 bases and V 0 bases, and 13 bases lay outside the gene matches. Germline V gene data show CDR1 as LGHNA and CDR2 as YSLEER. This CDR3 region has 17 residues. This chain's CDR3 is CASSQEDGGRGGNGYTF. CDR3 sequence (DNA): TGCGCCAGCAGCCAAGAAGATGGGGGAAGAGGGGGCAATGGCTACACCTTC.

The gene calls are TRBV6-4 and TRBJ1-5; TRBD1 matches 7 bases. After removal of 11 bases from V and 4 bases from J, the junction contained 11 bases not matched to a gene. CDR3 size: 14 residues. Germline CDR1 reads MRHNA; CDR2 reads SNTAGT. The CDR3 nucleotides are TGTGCCGAACATAGGGGCAGGGGGAATCAGCCCCAGCATTTT. It specifies CAEHRGRGNQPQHF.

V gene TRBV5-1 combines with J gene TRBJ2-1, with TRBD1 matching 7 bases. The germline V gene encodes CDR1 SGHRS and CDR2 YFSETQ. V was clipped by 7 bases and J by 7 bases; unmatched bases: 8. This CDR3 comprises 13 residues. The chain's CDR3 is CASLGGPSNEQFF. DNA of the CDR3: TGCGCCAGCCTAGGGGGCCCGTCTAATGAGCAGTTCTTC.

The J gene is TRBJ1-5, the V gene TRBV27, with no clear D. CDR3 size: 12 residues. V lost 2 bases, J lost 7 bases, and 6 bases lay in between. The germline V gene encodes CDR1 MNHEY and CDR2 SMNVEV (reference sequence). CDR3: CASSLNGQPQHF. The CDR3 bases are TGTGCCAGCAGTTTAAACGGGCAGCCCCAGCATTTT.

The chain is built from TRBV9 and TRBJ2-4; 8 bases align to TRBD2. Germline V lookup: CDR1 SGDLS, CDR2 YYNGEE. The CDR3 consists of 14 residues. V gave up 3 bases and J gave up 10 bases; unmatched junction bases: 9. For the CDR3, the DNA is TGTGCCAGCAGCGCCGCGCGGGGGGCCGGGATTCAGTACTTC. Its protein product is CASSAARGAGIQYF. The full variable domain, with the rest looked up from reference TRBV9 and TRBJ2-4, is DSGVTQTPKHLITATGQRVTLRCSPRSGDLSVYWYQQSLDQGLQFLIQYYNGEERAKGNILERFSAQQFPDLHSELNLSSLELGDSALYFCASSAARGAGIQYFGAGTRLSVL.

Here the CDR3 reads CASRGRRGRGHEQYF. CDR3 sequence (DNA): TGTGCCAGCAGAGGCCGGCGAGGCAGGGGGCACGAGCAGTACTTC. This sequence joins TRBV6-8 and TRBJ2-7, with 8 nucleotides matching TRBD1. Germline V gene lookup returns CDR1 MNHGY and CDR2 SAAAGT. With 6 bases clipped from V and 5 bases from J, the junction kept 12 bases outside the gene matches. This CDR3 comprises 15 residues.

V usage is TRBV6-5 and J usage is TRBJ1-4, with a weak D call TRBD1 (5 bases). V lost 5 bases and J 0 bases, leaving 7 bases between the germline ends. Germline CDR1 reads MNHEY; CDR2 reads SVGAGI. The CDR3 has 14 residues. CDR3 in amino acids: CASSPTATNEKLFF. In DNA form, the CDR3 reads TGTGCCAGCAGTCCGACAGCAACTAATGAAAAACTGTTTTTT.

This clone was detected only once. This chain links TRBV29-1 with TRBJ2-3; 14 bases match TRBD2. The CDR3 is 16 amino acids. After removal of 6 bases from V and 1 base from J, the junction contained 6 bases not matched to a gene. Germline V gene lookup returns CDR1 SQVTM and CDR2 ANQGSEA. CDR3: CSVGTSGRGGTDTQYF. For the CDR3, the DNA is TGCAGCGTGGGGACTAGCGGGAGAGGCGGCACAGATACGCAGTATTTT.

The CDR3 DNA follows: TGCAGCGGGCGGGAGAACACTGAAGCTTTCTTT. Amino acid sequence: CSGRENTEAFF. V usage is TRBV20-1 and J usage is TRBJ1-1; D remains ambiguous. Germline loops: CDR1 DFQATT, CDR2 SNEGSKA (reference sequence). The CDR3 loop spans 11 amino acids.

The chain combines TRBV5-1 with TRBJ2-2, with 7 bases that match TRBD2. V shed 1 base, J shed 2 bases, and the junction held 8 bases outside the gene matches. The CDR3 is 17 residues long. The germline gives CDR1 SGHRS, CDR2 YFSETQ. CDR3 coding DNA: TGCGCCAGCAGCTTGCGGCCGCGGGAGTCAAACACCGGGGAGCTGTTTTTT. This translates into CASSLRPRESNTGELFF.

This clone appeared a few times. J is TRBJ2-7 and V is TRBV6-5; weak D call: TRBD2 (6 bases). Trimming pared 8 bases from V and 5 bases from J, leaving 19 bases between. The CDR3 spans 14 residues. CDR1 is MNHEY and CDR2 is SVGAGI in the germline V gene. CDR3 sequence: CASDTTRRAHEQYF. As DNA, the CDR3 is TGTGCCAGCGATACGACTAGACGGGCCCACGAGCAGTACTTC.

The V gene is TRBV2, the J gene TRBJ1-6; 7 nucleotides align to TRBD1. J lost 0 bases, V lost 5 bases, and 10 bases had no gene match. There are 18 residues in the CDR3. CDR1 is SNHLY and CDR2 is FYNNEI in the germline V gene. The DNA for the CDR3 is TGTGCCAGCAGTCCTGAGGGACAGCTTAACTCCTATAATTCACCCCTCCACTTT. Its translation is CASSPEGQLNSYNSPLHF.

The genes are TRBV18 and TRBJ1-3; weak D call: TRBD1 (5 bases). The CDR3 has 14 residues. Trimming cost V 0 bases and J 9 bases, with 12 bases left between them. Germline V gene lookup returns CDR1 KGHSH and CDR2 LQKENI. The CDR3, as DNA: TGTGCCAGCTCACCACCTACATCCCAGGGCACCATATATTTT. This sequence encodes CASSPPTSQGTIYF. The variable domain in full, completed from reference TRBV18 and TRBJ1-3, reads NAGVMQNPRHLVRRRGQEARLRCSPMKGHSHVYWYRQLPEEGLKFMVYLQKENIIDESGMPKERFSAEFPKEGPSILRIQQVVRGDSAAYFCASSPPTSQGTIYFGEGSWLTVV.

The V gene is TRBV30, the J gene TRBJ1-2; D remains unclear. In germline, CDR1 is GTSNPN, CDR2 SVGIG (reference sequence). The CDR3 consists of 12 residues. The V end was cut by 3 bases, the J end by 4 bases, with 9 bases between. The DNA of the CDR3 is TGTGCCTGGAGGTTGGGCCTCTATGGCTACACCTTC. It specifies CAWRLGLYGYTF.